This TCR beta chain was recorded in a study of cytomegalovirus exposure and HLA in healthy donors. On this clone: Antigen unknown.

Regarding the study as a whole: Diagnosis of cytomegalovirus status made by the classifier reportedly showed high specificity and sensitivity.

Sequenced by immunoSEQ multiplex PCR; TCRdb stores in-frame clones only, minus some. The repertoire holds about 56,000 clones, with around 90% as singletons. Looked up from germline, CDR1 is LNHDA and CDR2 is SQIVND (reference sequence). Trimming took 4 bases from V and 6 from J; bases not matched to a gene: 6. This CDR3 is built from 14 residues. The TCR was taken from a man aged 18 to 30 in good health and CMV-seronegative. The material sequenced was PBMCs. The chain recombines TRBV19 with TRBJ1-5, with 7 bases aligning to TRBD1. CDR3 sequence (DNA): TGTGCCAGTAGTAGGCAGGGGGGAATTCAGCCCCAGCATTTT. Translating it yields CASSRQGGIQPQHF.